The 24 T cell receptor beta chains below all came from one sample that was sequenced in a study of blood T cell repertoires in COVID-19. Sequencing was performed with immunoSEQ multiplex PCR; in TCRdb, only in-frame clones are kept and a portion is missing. The sample holds some 59,000 clones, about three quarters seen once. The sample taken for sequencing was peripheral blood. The receptors come from a man aged 25-45 years with COVID-19, enrolled during active disease.

The chain is built from TRBV27 and TRBJ2-1; 11 nucleotides line up with TRBD1. V dropped 2 bases and J dropped 7; count of bases not matched to a gene: 10. Germline V CDR1 and CDR2: MNHEY, SMNVEV (reference sequence). The CDR3 is made up of 17 amino acids. The CDR3 spells CASSLRGRDRGANEQFF. The CDR3 DNA is TGTGCCAGCAGTTTACGTGGCCGGGACAGGGGGGCGAATGAGCAGTTCTTC.

The V gene is TRBV7-9, the J gene TRBJ2-3; TRBD1 might be the D (5 bases). The CDR3 runs to 15 residues. Per the germline V gene, CDR1 is SEHNR and CDR2 is FQNEAQ (reference sequence). V was cut by 5 bases and J by 1 base, with 13 bases left in between. The CDR3 protein is CASSPMVGRTDTQYF. The CDR3 nucleotides are TGTGCCAGCAGCCCGATGGTGGGGCGCACAGATACGCAGTATTTT.

The chain joins TRBV7-9 to TRBJ2-7; 10 bases are shared with TRBD2. Germline trimming cut 4 bases from V and 2 bases from J; bases unmatched to any gene: 5. The CDR3 totals 15 residues. CDR1 and CDR2 from the germline V gene are SEHNR and FQNEAQ (reference sequence). The CDR3 sequence: CASSWTLAGAYEQYF. CDR3 nucleotides: TGTGCCAGCAGCTGGACCCTAGCGGGAGCCTACGAGCAGTACTTC.

The CDR3 here is CSFSGLINEKLFF. As DNA, the CDR3 is TGCAGCTTCTCGGGACTGATAAATGAAAAACTGTTTTTT. The rearrangement uses TRBV29-1 and TRBJ1-4; tentative D call: TRBD1 (5 bases). V was pared by 8 bases and J by 5 bases, with 15 bases between. The CDR3 consists of 13 residues. Per germline, CDR1 SQVTM and CDR2 ANQGSEA. Full variable domain (missing parts from reference TRBV29-1 and TRBJ1-4): SAVISQKPSRDICQRGTSLTIQCQVDSQVTMMFWYRQQPGQSLTLIATANQGSEATYESGFVIDKFPISRPNLTFSTLTVSNMSPEDSSIYLCSFSGLINEKLFFGSGTQLSVL.

The J gene is TRBJ1-2, the V gene TRBV19; TRBD1 is a possible D gene (5 bases). This CDR3 region has 14 residues. The ends were cut back, 5 bases at V and 2 bases at J, with 12 bases in the middle. The germline gives CDR1 LNHDA, CDR2 SQIVND (reference sequence). The CDR3 spells CASSQGAWNYGYTF. CDR3 DNA: TGTGCCAGTAGTCAAGGGGCTTGGAACTATGGCTACACCTTC.

This chain uses TRBV4-1 with TRBJ1-2; 7 bases map to TRBD1. The CDR3 extends over 13 amino acids. CDR1 is MGHRA and CDR2 is YSYEKL in the germline V gene. With V trimmed by 1 base and J by 6 bases, 2 bases remained unmatched. The CDR3 protein is CASSQVGGNGYTF. In DNA, the CDR3 is TGCGCCAGCAGCCAAGTAGGGGGCAATGGCTACACCTTC.

The CDR3 loop reads CARSGQGNYEQYF. CDR3 bases: TGTGCCCGCTCGGGACAGGGAAACTACGAGCAGTACTTC. The V gene is TRBV24-1, the J gene TRBJ2-7, with 9 bases that match TRBD1. V shed 12 bases, J shed 3 bases, and the junction held 8 bases outside the gene matches. CDR3 length: 13 residues. Germline CDR1 and CDR2: KGHDR and SFDVKD.

CDR3 sequence (DNA): TGTGCCAGCTTTAACCGGGACTTTCTGGCAGATACGCAGTATTTT. Amino acid sequence: CASFNRDFLADTQYF. The chain combines TRBV7-3 with TRBJ2-3, with a weak D call TRBD2 (6 bases). V dropped 8 bases and J dropped 4 bases, with 19 bases sitting between them. The germline gives CDR1 SGHTA, CDR2 FQGTGA. The CDR3 consists of 15 residues.

This chain connects TRBV28 to TRBJ1-2; no firm D call. CDR1 is MDHEN and CDR2 is SYDVKM in the germline V gene. CDR3 length: 13 amino acids. V shed 5 bases and J shed 8 bases, with 15 bases lying between them. The CDR3 region has the DNA TGTGCCAGCAGTCCCCTTCCCGGGTGGGGCTACACCTTC. Its translation: CASSPLPGWGYTF.

The J gene is TRBJ2-7, the V gene TRBV29-1, with TRBD2 as a possible D gene (6 bases). This CDR3 comprises 13 residues. Per the germline V gene, CDR1 is SQVTM and CDR2 is ANQGSEA. V dropped 4 bases and J dropped 2 bases, with 12 bases sitting between them. This CDR3 reads CSVGEAEPYEQYF. The DNA for the CDR3 is TGCAGCGTTGGGGAGGCGGAACCCTACGAGCAGTACTTC.

The CDR3 spells CASNEASRYNEQFF. The CDR3 DNA reads TGTGCCAGCAATGAGGCTAGCAGATACAATGAGCAGTTCTTC. The chain uses TRBV11-1 and TRBJ2-1; TRBD2 is a possible D gene (5 bases). Germline CDR1 is SGHAT and CDR2 is FQDESV (reference sequence). V was shortened by 7 bases and J by 4 bases, with 14 bases between the two germline ends. The length of the CDR3 is 14 residues.

The chain has TRBV27 and TRBJ2-7; 10 nucleotides match TRBD2. Germline-derived CDR1 and CDR2 are MNHEY and SMNVEV (reference sequence). The V gene end was trimmed by 2 bases and the J gene end by 0 bases; junction bases not matched to a gene: 13. The CDR3 sequence is 19 residues long. The CDR3 nucleotides read TGTGCCAGCAGTTTAACTTACCCCCCTAGCGGGGGAATCTCCTACGAGCAGTACTTC. Protein: CASSLTYPPSGGISYEQYF.

A single count supports this clone. This chain uses TRBV7-3 with TRBJ2-5; 11 positions agree with TRBD2. Germline V gives CDR1 SGHTA, CDR2 FQGTGA. J lost 1 base, V lost 5 bases, and 3 bases had no gene match. The CDR3 has 15 residues. CDR3 amino acids: CASSPGTSGQETQYF. The DNA of the CDR3 is TGTGCCAGCAGCCCCGGGACTAGCGGCCAAGAGACCCAGTACTTC.

The chain links TRBV28 to TRBJ2-5; D is unresolved. The V end lost 3 bases, the J end lost 5 bases, and 7 bases lay between the germline ends. The CDR3 is 12 amino acids. The germline CDR1 and CDR2 sequences are MDHEN and SYDVKM. Here the CDR3 DNA reads TGTGCCAGCAGTTTCCGCAGGGAGACCCAGTACTTC. It encodes CASSFRRETQYF.

The genes are TRBV15 and TRBJ2-7; 7 positions match TRBD1. The ends lost 3 bases at V and 5 bases at J; junction bases unmatched: 7. CDR3 length equals 14 residues. The germline V gene has CDR1 LNHNV and CDR2 YYDKDF (reference sequence). The CDR3 nucleotides are TGTGCCACCAGCAGCGCCCTTGACAGGGACGAGCAGTACTTC. This encodes CATSSALDRDEQYF.

V usage is TRBV28 and J usage is TRBJ1-1; D unclear. Deletions cut 3 bases from V and 0 bases from J, with 8 bases between. This CDR3 contains 14 residues. Germline V gene lookup returns CDR1 MDHEN and CDR2 SYDVKM. CDR3 nucleotide sequence: TGTGCCAGCAGTTTTGCAGACATGAACACTGAAGCTTTCTTT. It is translated as CASSFADMNTEAFF.

This clone was counted only a few times. The CDR3: CASRLSTGANSPLHF. The DNA for the CDR3 is TGTGCCAGCAGGCTATCGACAGGGGCTAATTCACCCCTCCACTTT. V usage is TRBV28 and J usage is TRBJ1-6; 8 nucleotides match TRBD1. Unmatched junction bases numbered 7, after V lost 6 bases and J lost 6 bases. Germline CDR1 is MDHEN and CDR2 is SYDVKM. The CDR3 consists of 15 residues.

This chain connects TRBV28 to TRBJ1-2, with TRBD1 matching 7 bases. Trimming removed 1 base from V and 4 bases from J; junction bases left unmatched: 15. Germline V lookup: CDR1 MDHEN, CDR2 SYDVKM. The CDR3 is 18 residues long. The CDR3 DNA is TGTGCCAGCAGTTTATTGGCGGTCCGGGGACAGCACTTCTATGGCTACACCTTC. It is translated as CASSLLAVRGQHFYGYTF.

The genes are TRBV2 and TRBJ2-3; 7 positions match TRBD2. The length of the CDR3 is 14 residues. Germline loops: CDR1 SNHLY, CDR2 FYNNEI. V shed 8 bases and J 6 bases; nucleotides not matched to a gene: 11. CDR3 region: CASEQLASLDTQYF. DNA for the CDR3: TGTGCCAGCGAACAACTAGCGTCCCTGGATACGCAGTATTTT.

The table lists this clone with a few counts. This chain uses TRBV28 with TRBJ2-4; 9 nucleotides match TRBD2. The CDR3 covers 18 residues. Germline-derived CDR1 and CDR2 are MDHEN and SYDVKM. J was trimmed by 3 bases and V by 6 bases; bases with no gene match: 15. CDR3 in DNA: TGTGCCAGCAGCTTGCTAACTCTAGCGGGATACGGCAAAAACATTCAGTACTTC. Translation gives CASSLLTLAGYGKNIQYF. The whole variable domain, remainder taken from reference TRBV28 and TRBJ2-4, is DVKVTQSSRYLVKRTGEKVFLECVQDMDHENMFWYRQDPGLGLRLIYFSYDVKMKEKGDIPEGYSVSREKKERFSLILESASTNQTSMYLCASSLLTLAGYGKNIQYFGAGTRLSVL.

CDR3 DNA sequence: TGTGCCAGCAGCGTAACCTCCGGGACAGGGGTAGATACGCAGTATTTT. This sequence encodes CASSVTSGTGVDTQYF. J is TRBJ2-3 and V is TRBV9, with 10 bases lining up with TRBD1. This CDR3 is built from 16 residues. Per germline, CDR1 SGDLS and CDR2 YYNGEE. The V segment lost 1 base and the J segment 5 bases; nucleotides outside the gene matches: 7.

The CDR3 protein is CASSSTGAGYTF. In nucleotides, the CDR3 is TGTGCCAGCAGTTCGACAGGGGCTGGCTACACCTTC. V usage is TRBV12-3 or TRBV12-4 and J usage is TRBJ1-2, with 8 bases fitting TRBD1. The CDR3 totals 12 residues. The V segment lost 4 bases and the J segment 7 bases; nucleotides outside the gene matches: 2.

About this clone itself: Mismatch with germline at one junction end may stem from a read error. This chain uses TRBV15 with TRBJ2-1; D is perhaps TRBD2 (5 bases). CDR3 length equals 16 residues. CDR1 is LNHNV, CDR2 YYDKDF, per germline (reference sequence). DNA for the CDR3: TGTGCCACCAGCGGAGACCTTACGGAGGTCTCCAATGAGCAGTTCTTC. Protein sequence: CATSGDLTEVSNEQFF.

This chain connects TRBV7-9 to TRBJ1-2, with 10 bases that match TRBD1. Germline-derived CDR1 and CDR2 are SEHNR and FQNEAQ (reference sequence). V trimming: 5 bases; J trimming: 6 bases; junction bases outside the gene matches: 15. CDR3 length: 17 amino acids. DNA for the CDR3: TGTGCCAGCAGCCCCCTAGACAGGGGGCCATTGAGGGATGGCTACACCTTC. This translates into CASSPLDRGPLRDGYTF.